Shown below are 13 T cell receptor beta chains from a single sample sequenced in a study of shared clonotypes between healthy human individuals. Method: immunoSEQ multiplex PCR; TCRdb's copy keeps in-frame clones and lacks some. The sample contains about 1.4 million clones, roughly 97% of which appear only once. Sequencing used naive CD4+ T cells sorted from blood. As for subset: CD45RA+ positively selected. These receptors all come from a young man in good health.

CDR3 sequence (DNA): TGTGCCAGCAGTGAAGGTGGTAGGGACTACGAGCAGTACTTC. Amino acid sequence: CASSEGGRDYEQYF. V gene TRBV2 combines with J gene TRBJ2-7; no clear D. From germline, CDR1 is SNHLY and CDR2 FYNNEI. V lost 1 base, J lost 3 bases, and 10 bases lay in between. This CDR3 contains 14 residues.

Here the CDR3 reads CAWSGGQFNQPQHF. CDR3 in DNA: TGTGCCTGGAGTGGGGGTCAGTTCAATCAGCCCCAGCATTTT. V is TRBV30 and J is TRBJ1-5; D gene ambiguous. V was shortened by 1 base and J by 3 bases, with 10 bases between the two germline ends. Germline loops: CDR1 GTSNPN, CDR2 SVGIG (reference sequence). The CDR3 runs 14 residues. The full variable domain, with the rest looked up from reference TRBV30 and TRBJ1-5, is SQTIHQWPATLVQPVGSPLSLECTVEGTSNPNLYWYRQAAGRGLQLLFYSVGIGQISSEVPQNLSASRPQDRQFILSSKKLLLSDSGFYLCAWSGGQFNQPQHFGDGTRLSIL.

For the CDR3, the DNA is TGCAGCGTCACGGGACTAGCGGGAGGACTAGACTACAATGAGCAGTTCTTC. Translation: CSVTGLAGGLDYNEQFF. The V gene is TRBV29-1, the J gene TRBJ2-1; 15 bases match TRBD2. This CDR3 contains 17 residues. Germline V gives CDR1 SQVTM, CDR2 ANQGSEA. Unmatched junction bases numbered 9, after V lost 6 bases and J lost 3 bases.

The CDR3 DNA follows: TGTGCCAGCAGCTTAACCCACGAACTAGCAAATGAGCAGTTCTTC. It translates to CASSLTHELANEQFF. The chain has TRBV7-2 and TRBJ2-1, with D possibly being TRBD2 (6 bases). The CDR3 totals 15 residues. V lost 2 bases to trimming and J lost 7 bases, with 15 bases between them. Looked up from germline, CDR1 is SGHTA and CDR2 is FQGNSA.

The CDR3 here is CASSPNGDSHNEQFF. CDR3 DNA: TGTGCCAGCAGCCCCAACGGGGACTCTCACAATGAGCAGTTCTTC. The gene calls are TRBV27 and TRBJ2-1; possibly TRBD2 for D (6 bases). The CDR3 runs 15 residues. Germline V CDR1 and CDR2: MNHEY, SMNVEV (reference sequence). V dropped 6 bases and J dropped 5 bases, with 17 bases sitting between them.

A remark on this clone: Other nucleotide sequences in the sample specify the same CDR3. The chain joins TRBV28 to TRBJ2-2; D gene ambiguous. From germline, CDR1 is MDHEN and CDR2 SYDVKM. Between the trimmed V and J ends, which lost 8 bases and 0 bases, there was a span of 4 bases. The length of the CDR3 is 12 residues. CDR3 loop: CASGPNTGELFF. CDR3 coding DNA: TGTGCCAGCGGCCCGAACACCGGGGAGCTGTTTTTT.

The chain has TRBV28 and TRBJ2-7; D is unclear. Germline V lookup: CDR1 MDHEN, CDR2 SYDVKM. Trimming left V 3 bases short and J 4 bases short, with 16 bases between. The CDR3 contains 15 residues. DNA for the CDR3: TGTGCCAGCAGTTTGGGGTACTCCACGCCTTACGAGCAGTACTTC. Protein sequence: CASSLGYSTPYEQYF. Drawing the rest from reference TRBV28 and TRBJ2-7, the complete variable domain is DVKVTQSSRYLVKRTGEKVFLECVQDMDHENMFWYRQDPGLGLRLIYFSYDVKMKEKGDIPEGYSVSREKKERFSLILESASTNQTSMYLCASSLGYSTPYEQYFGPGTRLTVT.

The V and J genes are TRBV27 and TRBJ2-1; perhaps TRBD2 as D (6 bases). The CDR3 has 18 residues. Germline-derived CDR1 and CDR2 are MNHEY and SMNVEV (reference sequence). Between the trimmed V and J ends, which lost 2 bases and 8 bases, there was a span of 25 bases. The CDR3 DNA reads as TGTGCCAGCAGTTTAGGGGGGAAGACTAGTAAGGGAGTGGATGAGCAGTTCTTC. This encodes CASSLGGKTSKGVDEQFF.

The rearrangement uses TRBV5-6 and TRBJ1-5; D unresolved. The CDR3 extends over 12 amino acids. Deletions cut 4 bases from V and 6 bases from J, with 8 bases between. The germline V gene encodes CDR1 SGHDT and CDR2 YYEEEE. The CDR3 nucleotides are TGTGCCAGCAGCCGCCTTTCTCAGCCCCAGCATTTT. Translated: CASSRLSQPQHF.

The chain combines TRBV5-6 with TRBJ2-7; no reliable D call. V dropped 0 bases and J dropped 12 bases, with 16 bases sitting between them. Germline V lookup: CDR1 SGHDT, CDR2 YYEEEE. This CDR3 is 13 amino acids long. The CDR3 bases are TGTGCCAGCAGCTTGGACGTTGACGGCCCTCGGTACTTC. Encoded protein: CASSLDVDGPRYF.

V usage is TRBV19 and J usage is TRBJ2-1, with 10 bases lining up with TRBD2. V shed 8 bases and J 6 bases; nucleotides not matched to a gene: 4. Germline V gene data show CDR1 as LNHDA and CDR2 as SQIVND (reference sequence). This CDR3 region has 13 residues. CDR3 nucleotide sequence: TGTGCCAGTCTAGTAGCGGGAGGCAATGAGCAGTTCTTC. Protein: CASLVAGGNEQFF.

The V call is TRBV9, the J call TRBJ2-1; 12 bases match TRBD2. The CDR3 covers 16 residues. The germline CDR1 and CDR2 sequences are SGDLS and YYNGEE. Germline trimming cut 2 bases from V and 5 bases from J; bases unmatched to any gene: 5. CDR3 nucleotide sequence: TGTGCCAGCAGCGTCCAGGGGACTAGCGGGCACAATGAGCAGTTCTTC. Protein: CASSVQGTSGHNEQFF.

Here the CDR3 reads CASSDVRQGPSTDTQYF. In DNA form, the CDR3 reads TGTGCCAGCAGTGACGTGAGACAGGGCCCTAGCACAGATACGCAGTATTTT. This chain links TRBV25-1 with TRBJ2-3; 7 nucleotides match TRBD1. CDR1 and CDR2 (germline): MGHDK, SYGVNS. Trimming at V came to 3 bases and at J to 0 bases, leaving 9 bases not matched to a gene. This CDR3 is 17 amino acids long.